This T cell receptor beta chain originates from a study of blood T cells in healthy people across ages (dated by TCRdb to between 2014 and 2016). For the wider study: In model experiments, template switching captured about one uniquely barcoded TCR beta cDNA molecule for every two T cells. Age-related changes in TCR beta repertoire diversity were measured in the study by deep sequencing normalized with unique cDNA molecular identifiers. Using the same blood draw, the study looked at two additional independent replicas of 1 million unique cDNA reads for two donors, one aged 18 to 30 and the other aged 80 or older. The donors were split into four age groups: young (average around 17 years), middle-aged (around 37), aged (approximately 60) and long-lived (roughly 80). Donors of different ages were randomly distributed across sequencing lanes to avoid experimental bias. Overall study outcomes, separate from this receptor: The long-lived group showed more naive CD4+ T cells, fewer expanded clones and increased TCR diversity than the aged group, suggesting age selection. Total diversity estimates from one million sequenced T cells were considered lower bounds and underestimates. Donor CMV infection status was unknown, potentially confounding age-related changes in expanded clonotypes. As age increased, observed TCR beta diversity per million T cells dropped in a roughly linear way, and a significant reduction was already evident by age roughly 36. Since profiling was done on bulk unsorted PBMCs, naive and antigen-experienced compartments could not be conclusively compared. The percentage of naive T cells measured by flow cytometry correlated strongly with observed TCR beta diversity.

CDR1 and CDR2 (MNHEY, SVGAGI) derive from the germline V gene. The CDR3, from cysteine to phenylalanine, totals 15 residues. The read is trimmed to its CDR3 DNA, 45 bases read in frame from base 1. A distance of 8 bases separates the germline ends of V and J, which lose 0 bases and 0 bases respectively. On this clonotype: The antigen it recognizes is unknown. One base away there is no much larger clone; base qualities are not given.

Systemically healthy Caucasian individuals from Russia, approximately 39 in total and aged about 6 to 95 years, were included as donors. Each donor gave roughly 9 milliliters of peripheral blood, drawn into EDTA-treated Vacutainer tubes. Ficoll-Paque density-gradient centrifugation was used to isolate PBMCs, with at least 6 million per sample. Trizol reagent was used to extract total RNA from the PBMCs, yielding at least 5.5 micrograms per sample. For every donor, flow cytometry on a PBMC aliquot measured the percentage of naive CD45RAhigh/CD27high T cells. The library came from 5' RACE. The run used an Illumina HiSeq 2500. A second PCR of roughly 7 to 11 cycles was performed with a sample-barcoded 5' primer and a J-beta primer mix. Each TCR beta cDNA molecule received a unique molecular identifier from a template-switch 5' adaptor carrying 12 random nucleotides. Each sample yielded at least 2.5 million CDR3-containing paired-end reads. First-strand cDNA was synthesized from all RNA with the Mint cDNA synthesis kit, primed by a TRBC-specific oligonucleotide. All cDNA was treated with uracil-DNA glycosylase and then went through a first 18-cycle PCR with the universal primers M1SS and BC2_uni_R. Turning to the authors' computational methods: Each sample was normalized by randomly selecting 1 million high-quality reads, each carrying a distinct molecular identifier. Reads sharing molecular identifiers were discarded rather than binned into consensus sequences. MiTCR, set to a Q25 quality threshold and the strictest error-elimination algorithm, was used for CDR3 identification, clonotype clustering and error correction. Lower-bound total TCR beta diversity was estimated with a nonparametric unseen species model using Euler transformation. Using fastp at Q25 and MiXCR, TCRdb reprocessed the public reads and kept productive beta chains. Each record represents a unique CDR3 protein, reported with the most common genes and DNA among its rows. In this record, the V and J calls reflect TCRdb's handling and not the investigators' own analysis. This sample comprises over a million distinct CDR3 sequences, almost 60% of them detected only once. Approximately 7% of the sample goes to the ten largest clones.

This chain joins TRBV6-5 to TRBJ1-1; the D gene remains uncertain. The sequenced material came from blood. This clonotype originated in a man aged 18 to 29 in good health. The DNA is as follows: TGTGCCAGCAGTTACTCCGGCTCCATGAACACTGAAGCTTTCTTT. It is translated as CASSYSGSMNTEAFF.